This is a list of T cell receptor beta chains from one sample in a study of blood T cell repertoires in COVID-19. Data came from immunoSEQ multiplex PCR; TCRdb stores just in-frame clones and leaves some out. The table records 98,000 or so clones, about two thirds of them present only once. Sequences were obtained from peripheral blood. Receptors originate from a woman aged 40 to 50 with acute or convalescent COVID-19. CDR3s leave out the opening cysteine and the closing phenylalanine or tryptophan.

j_gene: TRBJ1-6; v_gene: TRBV25-1; CDR3aa: ASSDHTGTGPNSPLH
j_gene: TRBJ2-3; v_gene: TRBV7-2; CDR3aa: ASSLRAGNTDTQY
j_gene: TRBJ1-2; v_gene: TRBV6-5; CDR3aa: ATPGPRDSHYGYT
j_gene: TRBJ1-1; v_gene: TRBV30; CDR3aa: ARKRVPTEAF
j_gene: TRBJ1-2; v_gene: TRBV27; CDR3aa: ASSLENPGSAWLSGYGYT
j_gene: TRBJ1-1; v_gene: TRBV27; CDR3aa: ASGQGRTEAF
j_gene: TRBJ1-4; v_gene: TRBV12-3/TRBV12-4; CDR3aa: ASSPLRQGLF
j_gene: TRBJ2-2; v_gene: TRBV6-6; CDR3aa: ASRAVEGAAGELF
j_gene: TRBJ2-5; v_gene: TRBV7-3; CDR3aa: ASSPGQGKTQY
j_gene: TRBJ1-1; v_gene: TRBV3-1/TRBV3-2; CDR3aa: ASTRQGWAEAF
j_gene: TRBJ2-1; v_gene: TRBV4-1; CDR3aa: ASSQDPGTLGEQF
j_gene: TRBJ1-4; v_gene: TRBV20-1; CDR3aa: SAGRGKLF
j_gene: TRBJ1-4; v_gene: TRBV5-5; CDR3aa: ASSLMGGLNEKLF
j_gene: TRBJ1-5; v_gene: TRBV2; CDR3aa: ASSLTGGGNQPQH
j_gene: TRBJ1-2; v_gene: TRBV12-3/TRBV12-4; CDR3aa: ASSSGNYGYT
j_gene: TRBJ1-4; v_gene: TRBV2; CDR3aa: ASKRLTDFSEKLF
j_gene: TRBJ1-5; v_gene: TRBV25-1; CDR3aa: ASEGSNQPQH
j_gene: TRBJ2-1; v_gene: TRBV5-6; CDR3aa: ASSLRVDEQF
j_gene: TRBJ2-3; v_gene: TRBV7-6; CDR3aa: ASSLSRTGVDTQY
j_gene: TRBJ1-2; v_gene: TRBV7-2; CDR3aa: ASSLDSTNYGYT
j_gene: TRBJ2-3; v_gene: TRBV18; CDR3aa: ASSPIYKLSSTDTQY
j_gene: TRBJ1-6; v_gene: TRBV28; CDR3aa: ASNKRGFGNSPLH
j_gene: TRBJ2-7; v_gene: TRBV5-4; CDR3aa: ASSRGDRGRFNYEQY
j_gene: TRBJ1-1; v_gene: TRBV9; CDR3aa: ASSVGYRAINTEAF
j_gene: TRBJ2-7; v_gene: TRBV21-1; CDR3aa: ASSKEFYRPGTSGYEQY
j_gene: TRBJ2-5; v_gene: TRBV7-3; CDR3aa: ASSLRGQGSGETQY
j_gene: TRBJ1-4; v_gene: TRBV2; CDR3aa: ASSERTGSLEKLF
j_gene: TRBJ2-3; v_gene: TRBV6-2/TRBV6-3; CDR3aa: ASSYIGQWGSSDTQY
j_gene: TRBJ1-1; v_gene: TRBV3-1/TRBV3-2; CDR3aa: ASSQTRTAEAF
j_gene: TRBJ2-1; v_gene: TRBV5-4; CDR3aa: ASSPQTSGGYYNEQF
j_gene: TRBJ1-2; v_gene: TRBV30; CDR3aa: AWRTGVNYGYT